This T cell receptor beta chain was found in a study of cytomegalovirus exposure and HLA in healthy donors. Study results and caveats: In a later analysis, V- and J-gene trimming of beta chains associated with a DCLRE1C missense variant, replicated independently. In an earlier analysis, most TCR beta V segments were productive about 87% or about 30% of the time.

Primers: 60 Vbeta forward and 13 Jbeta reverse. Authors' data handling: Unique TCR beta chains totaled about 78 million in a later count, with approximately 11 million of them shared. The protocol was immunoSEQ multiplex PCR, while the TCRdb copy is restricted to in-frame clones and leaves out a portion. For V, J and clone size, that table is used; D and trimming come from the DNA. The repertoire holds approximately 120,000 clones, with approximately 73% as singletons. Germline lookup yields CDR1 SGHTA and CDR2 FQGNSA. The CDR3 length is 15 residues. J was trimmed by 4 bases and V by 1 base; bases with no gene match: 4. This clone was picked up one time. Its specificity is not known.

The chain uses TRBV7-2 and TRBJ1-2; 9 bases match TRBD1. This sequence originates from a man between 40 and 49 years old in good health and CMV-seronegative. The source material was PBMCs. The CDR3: CASSLVTGGAYGYTF. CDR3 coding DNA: TGTGCCAGCAGCTTAGTGACAGGGGGGGCCTATGGCTACACCTTC. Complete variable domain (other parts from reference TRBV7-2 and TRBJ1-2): GAGVSQSPSNKVTEKGKDVELRCDPISGHTALYWYRQSLGQGLEFLIYFQGNSAPDKSGLPSDRFSAERTGGSVSTLTIQRTQQEDSAVYLCASSLVTGGAYGYTFGSGTRLTVV.